This T cell receptor beta chain appears in the sequencing data of a study of immune evolution from preneoplasia to lung adenocarcinoma. Remarks on this clone: Its matching antigen is unknown.

Between the mid-2010s and the late 2010s, patients underwent resection in Japan or China. Each case's diagnosis was confirmed by two pathologists on H&E. Study-level results: From normal lung to invasive adenocarcinoma, top clone frequencies appeared to decrease. Later-stage lesions appeared to have more T cells, more diversity, less clonality.

Here immunoSEQ multiplex PCR was the method, and the copy in TCRdb shows in-frame clones only, minus some. This sample has thousands of clones; 65% to 85% occur once, and the top ten carry about a sixth. Input material: FFPE adjacent normal lung tissue. This TCR derives from a person aged 70 to 85 with lung adenocarcinoma.

CDR3 bases: TGTGCCAGCAGCCCTCAGGTTGGGACTAGCGGGGACACAGATACGCAGTATTTT. Its protein product is CASSPQVGTSGDTDTQYF. The chain couples TRBV7-9 to TRBJ2-3; 13 bases align to TRBD2. CDR3 size: 18 residues. Per germline, CDR1 SEHNR and CDR2 FQNEAQ (reference sequence). The V gene end was trimmed by 5 bases and the J gene end by 2 bases; junction bases not matched to a gene: 10.